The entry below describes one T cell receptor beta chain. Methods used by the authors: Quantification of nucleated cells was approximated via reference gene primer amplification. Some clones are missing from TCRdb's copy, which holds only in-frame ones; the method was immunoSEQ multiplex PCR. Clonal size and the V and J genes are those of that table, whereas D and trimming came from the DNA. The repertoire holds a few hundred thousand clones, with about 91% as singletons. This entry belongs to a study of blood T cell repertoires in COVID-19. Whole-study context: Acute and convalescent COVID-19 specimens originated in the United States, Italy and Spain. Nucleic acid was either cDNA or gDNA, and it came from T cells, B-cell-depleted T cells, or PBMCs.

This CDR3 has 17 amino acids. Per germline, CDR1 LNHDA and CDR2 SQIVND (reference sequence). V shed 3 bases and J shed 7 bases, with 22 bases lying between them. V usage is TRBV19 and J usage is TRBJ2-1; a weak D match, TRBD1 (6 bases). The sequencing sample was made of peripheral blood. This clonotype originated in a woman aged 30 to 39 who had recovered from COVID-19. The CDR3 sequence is CASSMEVGQGILNEQFF. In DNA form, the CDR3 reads TGTGCCAGTAGTATGGAGGTTGGTCAGGGGATCCTTAATGAGCAGTTCTTC.